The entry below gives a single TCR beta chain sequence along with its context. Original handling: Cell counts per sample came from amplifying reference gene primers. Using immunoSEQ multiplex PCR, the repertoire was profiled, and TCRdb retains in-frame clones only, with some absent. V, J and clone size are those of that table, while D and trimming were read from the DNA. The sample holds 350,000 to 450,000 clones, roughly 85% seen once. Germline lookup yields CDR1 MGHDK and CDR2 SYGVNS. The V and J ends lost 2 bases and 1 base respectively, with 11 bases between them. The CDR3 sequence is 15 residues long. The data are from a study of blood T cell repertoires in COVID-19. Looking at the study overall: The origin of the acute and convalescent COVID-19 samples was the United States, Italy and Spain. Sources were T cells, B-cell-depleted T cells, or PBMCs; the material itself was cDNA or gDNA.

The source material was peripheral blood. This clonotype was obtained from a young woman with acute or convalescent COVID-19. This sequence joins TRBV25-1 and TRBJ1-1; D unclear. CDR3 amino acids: CASSEEMGKNTEAFF. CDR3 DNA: TGTGCCAGCAGTGAAGAGATGGGCAAGAACACTGAAGCTTTCTTT.